These T cell receptor beta chains were read from a single sample in a study of CD8+CD57+ T cells in acquired aplastic anemia. MiXCR, applied by TCRdb to the reads, yields one record per CDR3 protein. The table lists 400,000 to 600,000 distinct CDR3 sequences, roughly a third of them singletons. The sample taken for sequencing was sorted CD4+, CD8+, or CD8+CD57+ T cells (not recorded which) from PBMCs. The origin of the receptors is a human donor with aplastic anemia. The CDR3 runs from the conserved cysteine through the conserved F or W. The order of the fields is CDR3 protein, CDR3 DNA, D gene, clone size, V gene, J gene. A D gene is named only where the DNA matches it firmly. Clone size appears in some rows only: once, few, many, or a class for an expanded clone.

CASTAGNEQFF	TGTGCCAGCACCGCGGGTAATGAGCAGTTCTTC	NA	NA	TRBV2	TRBJ2-1
CASRATGLHEQYF	TGTGCCAGCAGAGCCACAGGGTTGCACGAGCAGTACTTC	NA	few	TRBV6-1	TRBJ2-7
CASSLLSQETQYF	TGCGCCAGCAGCTTGCTGAGCCAAGAGACCCAGTACTTC	NA	NA	TRBV5-1	TRBJ2-5
CATSSSEQYF	TGTGCCACCAGTTCCTCCGAGCAGTACTTC	NA	NA	TRBV24-1	TRBJ2-7
CASSLADGVLEKLFF	TGTGCCAGCAGCTTAGCGGACGGCGTTCTTGAAAAACTGTTTTTT	NA	many	TRBV7-9	TRBJ1-4
CASSWGRTGDLNTEAFF	TGTGCCAGCAGCTGGGGGCGAACCGGGGACTTGAACACTGAAGCTTTCTTT	NA	NA	TRBV11-2	TRBJ1-1
CASSRSSGRAYNEQFF	TGTGCCAGTAGTAGGAGTAGCGGGAGGGCCTACAATGAGCAGTTCTTC	TRBD2	NA	TRBV19	TRBJ2-1
CASTRTSGYEQYF	TGTGCCAGCACCAGGACTAGCGGCTACGAGCAGTACTTC	TRBD2	many	TRBV7-2	TRBJ2-7
CAWTTVPGNTIYF	TGTGCCTGGACGACAGTCCCTGGAAACACCATATATTTT	NA	few	TRBV30	TRBJ1-3
CSTRQGWGMNTEAFF	TGCAGCACACGACAGGGTTGGGGCATGAACACTGAAGCTTTCTTT	TRBD1	NA	TRBV29-1	TRBJ1-1
CASSAFQVGTEAFF	TGTGCCAGCAGTGCTTTCCAGGTCGGCACTGAAGCTTTCTTT	NA	NA	TRBV13	TRBJ1-1
CATSRDQPSGGANEQFF	TGTGCCACCAGCAGAGATCAACCTAGCGGGGGGGCCAATGAGCAGTTCTTC	TRBD2	NA	TRBV15	TRBJ2-1
CASSLGTARGANVLTF	TGTGCCAGTAGTCTAGGGACAGCTCGAGGGGCCAACGTCCTGACTTTC	TRBD1	many	TRBV19	TRBJ2-6
CASSPLGSGRGYEQYF	TGTGCCAGCAGCCCCCTGGGTAGCGGGAGGGGCTACGAGCAGTACTTC	TRBD2	NA	TRBV7-6	TRBJ2-7
CAIRIGGKYGYTF	TGTGCCATCCGGATCGGGGGGAAGTATGGCTACACCTTC	NA	NA	TRBV10-3	TRBJ1-2
CAIGGQGVAEAFF	TGTGCCATCGGGGGACAGGGGGTGGCTGAAGCTTTCTTT	TRBD1	many	TRBV10-3	TRBJ1-1
CASSFHRDTEAFF	TGTGCCAGCAGTTTTCACAGGGATACTGAAGCTTTCTTT	NA	few	TRBV12-3/TRBV12-4	TRBJ1-1